The text below deals with one T cell receptor (beta chain). Its target antigen remains unknown. One base away there is no much larger clone; base qualities are not given. Receptors were amplified or captured by PCR. Sequencing instrument: Illumina HiSeq 2500. TCR library preparation used molecular barcoding, with unique molecular identifiers applied to normalize quantification of the TCRbeta repertoire. The raw public data were reprocessed by TCRdb itself: fastp quality trimming at Q25, MiXCR clonotype calling, in-frame beta chains only. Each entry merges the rows of one CDR3 protein and shows their most common DNA and genes. This sample holds some 450,000 distinct CDR3 sequences; about 45% were observed only once. The ten largest clones capture approximately 30% of the sample. The data derive from a study of T-cell reconstitution after alpha-beta-depleted transplantation in children (dated by TCRdb to the mid-2010s). Describing the broader study: T-cell immune reconstitution after TCRalphabeta/CD19-depleted allogeneic hematopoietic cell transplantation in children was quantitatively tracked in the study by means of TCR repertoire profiling.

Read against the paper, the sample's treatment or condition label means: allogeneic hematopoietic cell transplantation with graft depleted of TCRalphabeta T cells and CD19 B cells. TCRalphabeta/CD19-depleted allogeneic hematopoietic cell grafts were given to the transplant recipients, all of whom were children. Paper-wide results and their limitations: Apparently early alphabetaT-cell count recovery about two months after transplant reportedly relied on only several hundred rapidly expanded clones derived from non-depleted graft cells. In some patients, high TCRbeta diversity at day 60 was attributed to recipient T cells and intrathymic progenitors that had survived conditioning. Over the following months the frequencies of hyperexpanded clones went down, and after one year T-cell counts and TCRbeta diversity were mostly credited to newly produced T cells.

From the cysteine through the phenylalanine, the CDR3 covers 15 amino acids. Here the CDR3 DNA is all that survives: 45 bases in frame from base 1. From a lookup of the germline V gene (reference sequence), CDR1 and CDR2 are SEHNR and FQNEAQ. The V end loses 2 bases and the J end loses 2 bases, and a stretch of 12 bases separates them. The sequenced sample was PBMCs, obtained before TCRalphabeta/CD19-depleted stem cell transplant. Recombination joined TRBV7-9 with TRBJ2-5; no confident D gene assignment can be made. The receptor was derived from a girl aged 2 to 9 with aplastic anemia, due to receive a stem cell transplant. The CDR3 region reads CASSLIWGKQETQYF. The nucleotide sequence is given as TGTGCCAGCAGCTTAATCTGGGGAAAACAAGAGACCCAGTACTTC.